This T cell receptor beta chain appears in the sequencing data of a study of OX40 agonist ivuxolimab in advanced cancers. Study-wide results and caveats: Researchers report that CD8+ T cells had, on average, more expanded clones than CD4+.

J was trimmed by 0 bases and V by 5 bases; bases with no gene match: 2. The CDR3 contains 15 residues. The germline gives CDR1 LNHDA, CDR2 SQIVND (reference sequence). Regarding this clone: The antigen is unknown.

The data were produced by immunoSEQ multiplex PCR, yet TCRdb's version contains in-frame clones alone and is incomplete. The repertoire holds about 43,000 clones, with just under 95% as singletons. Material: CD4+ or CD8+ T cells sorted from blood, obtained in a trial of the OX40 agonist ivuxolimab. The rearrangement joins TRBV19 to TRBJ1-3, with 9 bases that match TRBD1. The clonotype comes from an adult with an advanced solid tumor such as melanoma, head and neck, liver or kidney cancer. The DNA for the CDR3 is TGTGCCAGTAGTCCGGGACAGGGCTCTGGAAACACCATATATTTT. It encodes CASSPGQGSGNTIYF.